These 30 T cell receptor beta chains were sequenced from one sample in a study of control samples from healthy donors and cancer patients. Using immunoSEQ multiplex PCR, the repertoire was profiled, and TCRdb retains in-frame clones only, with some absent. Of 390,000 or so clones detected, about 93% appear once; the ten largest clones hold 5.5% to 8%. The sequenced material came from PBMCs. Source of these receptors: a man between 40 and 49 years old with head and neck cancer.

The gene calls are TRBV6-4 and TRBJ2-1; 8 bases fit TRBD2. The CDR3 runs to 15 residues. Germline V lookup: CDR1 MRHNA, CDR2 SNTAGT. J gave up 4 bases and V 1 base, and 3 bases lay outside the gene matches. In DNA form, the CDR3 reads TGTGCCAGCAGTGACTACCCTAGCGGGTACAATGAGCAGTTCTTC. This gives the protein CASSDYPSGYNEQFF.

CDR3: CAWSPLTGELFF. CDR3 nucleotide sequence: TGTGCCTGGAGTCCTCTAACCGGGGAGCTGTTTTTT. The chain employs TRBV30 and TRBJ2-2; D is undetermined. With 2 bases removed from V and 5 bases from J, the gap between germline ends came to 6 bases. In germline, CDR1 is GTSNPN, CDR2 SVGIG (reference sequence). CDR3 length equals 12 residues.

Here the CDR3 reads CASSLGRSSTDTQYF. The CDR3 nucleotides read TGTGCCAGCAGCTTGGGACGGTCTAGCACAGATACGCAGTATTTT. The rearrangement uses TRBV13 and TRBJ2-3; D possibly matches TRBD1 or TRBD2 (5 bases each). Trimming took off 3 bases at V and 0 bases at J, with 10 bases between the two ends. The germline V gene encodes CDR1 PRHDT and CDR2 FYEKMQ (reference sequence). The CDR3 loop spans 15 amino acids. Looking up the rest from reference TRBV13 and TRBJ2-3 gives the full variable domain: AAGVIQSPRHLIKEKRETATLKCYPIPRHDTVYWYQQGPGQDPQFLISFYEKMQSDKGSIPDRFSAQQFSDYHSELNMSSLELGDSALYFCASSLGRSSTDTQYFGPGTRLTVL.

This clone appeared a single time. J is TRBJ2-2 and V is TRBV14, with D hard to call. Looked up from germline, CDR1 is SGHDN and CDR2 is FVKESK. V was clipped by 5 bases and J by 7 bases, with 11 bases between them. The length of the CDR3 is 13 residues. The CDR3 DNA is TGTGCCAGCAGCAGGCTAGTTGGCGGGGAGCTGTTTTTT. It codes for CASSRLVGGELFF. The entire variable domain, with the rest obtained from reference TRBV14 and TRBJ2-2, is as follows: EAGVTQFPSHSVIEKGQTVTLRCDPISGHDNLYWYRRVMGKEIKFLLHFVKESKQDESGMPNNRFLAERTGGTYSTLKVQPAELEDSGVYFCASSRLVGGELFFGEGSRLTVL.

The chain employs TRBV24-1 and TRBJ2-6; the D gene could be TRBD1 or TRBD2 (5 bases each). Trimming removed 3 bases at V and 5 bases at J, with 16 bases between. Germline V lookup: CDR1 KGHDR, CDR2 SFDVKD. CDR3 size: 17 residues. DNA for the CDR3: TGTGCCACCAGTGATAGGGACGGGACCGGGAGGGCCAACGTCCTGACTTTC. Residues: CATSDRDGTGRANVLTF.

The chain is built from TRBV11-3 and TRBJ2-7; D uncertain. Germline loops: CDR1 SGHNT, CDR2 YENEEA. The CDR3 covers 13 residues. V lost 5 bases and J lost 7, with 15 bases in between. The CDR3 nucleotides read TGTGCCAGCAGCCGTGGGCCCGGGCGGGAGCAGTACTTC. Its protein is CASSRGPGREQYF.

For the CDR3, the DNA is TGTGCCAGCAGCAGCACCGGGACTGTCCGAGAGACCCAGTACTTC. The encoded protein is CASSSTGTVRETQYF. The gene calls are TRBV7-8 and TRBJ2-5; TRBD2 might be the D (6 bases). CDR1 is SGHVS, CDR2 FQNEAQ, per germline. This CDR3 comprises 15 residues. Trimming removed 5 bases at V and 4 bases at J, with 17 bases between.

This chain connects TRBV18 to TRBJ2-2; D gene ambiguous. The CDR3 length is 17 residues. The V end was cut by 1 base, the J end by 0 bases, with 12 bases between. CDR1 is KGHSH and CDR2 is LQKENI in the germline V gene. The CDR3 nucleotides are TGTGCCAGCTCACCACGAAGGACGTCTTCGAACACCGGGGAGCTGTTTTTT. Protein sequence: CASSPRRTSSNTGELFF.

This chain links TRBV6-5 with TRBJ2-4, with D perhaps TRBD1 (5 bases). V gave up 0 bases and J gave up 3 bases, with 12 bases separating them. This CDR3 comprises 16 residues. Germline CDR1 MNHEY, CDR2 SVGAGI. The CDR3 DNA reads TGTGCCAGCAGTTACTCGGCAGGGCAGGGCAAAAACATTCAGTACTTC. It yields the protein CASSYSAGQGKNIQYF.

The CDR3 loop is CASSLAPRPGSSPYEQYF. DNA of the CDR3: TGTGCCAGCAGCTTAGCGCCCCGGCCTGGTAGCTCTCCCTACGAGCAGTACTTC. The V call is TRBV7-2, the J call TRBJ2-7; no firm D call. From germline, CDR1 is SGHTA and CDR2 FQGNSA. CDR3 length: 18 residues. V was cut by 0 bases and J by 2 bases, with 20 bases left in between. The whole variable domain, filled in from reference TRBV7-2 and TRBJ2-7, reads GAGVSQSPSNKVTEKGKDVELRCDPISGHTALYWYRQSLGQGLEFLIYFQGNSAPDKSGLPSDRFSAERTGGSVSTLTIQRTQQEDSAVYLCASSLAPRPGSSPYEQYFGPGTRLTVT.

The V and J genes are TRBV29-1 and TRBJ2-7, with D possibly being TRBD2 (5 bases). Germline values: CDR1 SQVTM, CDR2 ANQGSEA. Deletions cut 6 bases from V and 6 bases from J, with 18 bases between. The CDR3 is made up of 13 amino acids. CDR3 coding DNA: TGCAGCGTCCTTAAGCCCGCGGGCTCCGAGCAGTACTTC. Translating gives CSVLKPAGSEQYF.

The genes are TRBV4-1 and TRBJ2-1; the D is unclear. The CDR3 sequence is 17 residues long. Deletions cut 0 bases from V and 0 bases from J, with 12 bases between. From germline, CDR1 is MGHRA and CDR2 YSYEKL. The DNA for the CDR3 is TGCGCCAGCAGCCAAGATAGTAAGAGCTACTCCTACAATGAGCAGTTCTTC. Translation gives CASSQDSKSYSYNEQFF.

The CDR3 DNA follows: TGTGCCAGCGGGTTAGTAGGACAGAACAGCTACGAGCAGTACTTC. It is translated as CASGLVGQNSYEQYF. This chain uses TRBV6-5 with TRBJ2-7, with a tentative D call TRBD1 (6 bases). There are 15 residues in the CDR3. CDR1 and CDR2 (germline): MNHEY, SVGAGI. Trimming took off 8 bases at V and 3 bases at J, with 20 bases between the two ends.

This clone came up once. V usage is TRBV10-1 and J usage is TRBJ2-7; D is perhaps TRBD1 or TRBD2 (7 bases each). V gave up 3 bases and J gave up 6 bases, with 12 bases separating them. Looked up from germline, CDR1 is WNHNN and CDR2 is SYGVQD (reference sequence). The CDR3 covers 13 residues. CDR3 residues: CASSETGEGEQYF. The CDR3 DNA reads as TGCGCCAGCAGTGAAACAGGGGAGGGCGAGCAGTACTTC.

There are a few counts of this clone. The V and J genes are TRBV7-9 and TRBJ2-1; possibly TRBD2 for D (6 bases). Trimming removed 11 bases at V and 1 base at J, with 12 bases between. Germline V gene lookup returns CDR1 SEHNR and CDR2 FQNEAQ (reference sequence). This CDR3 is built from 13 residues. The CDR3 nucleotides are TGTGCCTCTGGACGGGAGTCCTACAATGAGCAGTTCTTC. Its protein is CASGRESYNEQFF.

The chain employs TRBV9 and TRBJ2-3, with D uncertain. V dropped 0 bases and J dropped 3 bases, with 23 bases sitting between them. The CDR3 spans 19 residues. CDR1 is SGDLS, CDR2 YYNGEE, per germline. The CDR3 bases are TGTGCCAGCAGCGTAGATATGGGCTCCGCGGCCAGCTCTACAGATACGCAGTATTTT. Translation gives CASSVDMGSAASSTDTQYF.

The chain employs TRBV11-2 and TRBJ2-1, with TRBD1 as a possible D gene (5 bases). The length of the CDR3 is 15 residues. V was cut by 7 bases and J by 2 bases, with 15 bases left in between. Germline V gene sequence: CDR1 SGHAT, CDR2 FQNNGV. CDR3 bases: TGTGCCAGCAACCAACCAGGGCTCCCCTACAATGAGCAGTTCTTC. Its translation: CASNQPGLPYNEQFF.

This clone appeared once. DNA of the CDR3: TGCGCCAGCAGCTTGCCCGCCGGGTGGACCGACGGGCAGTACTTC. This encodes CASSLPAGWTDGQYF. The rearrangement uses TRBV5-1 and TRBJ2-7; D is undetermined. The germline V gene has CDR1 SGHRS and CDR2 YFSETQ. The germline V and J ends were trimmed by 1 base and 9 bases, with 20 bases remaining between them. The CDR3 length is 15 residues.

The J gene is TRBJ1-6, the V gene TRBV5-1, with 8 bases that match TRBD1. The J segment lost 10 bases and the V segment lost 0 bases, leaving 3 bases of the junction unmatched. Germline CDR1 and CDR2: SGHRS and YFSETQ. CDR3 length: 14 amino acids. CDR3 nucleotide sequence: TGCGCCAGCAGCTTGGGGACAGGGAACTCACCCCTCCACTTT. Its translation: CASSLGTGNSPLHF.

The CDR3 region has the DNA TGTGCCAGTAGCAAACCAAGCGGGGGAGGATACTACGAGCAGTACTTC. Translating it yields CASSKPSGGGYYEQYF. The chain combines TRBV19 with TRBJ2-7; 8 bases are a match to TRBD2. The CDR3 loop spans 16 amino acids. V trimming: 6 bases; J trimming: 3 bases; junction bases outside the gene matches: 13. The germline CDR1 and CDR2 sequences are LNHDA and SQIVND (reference sequence).

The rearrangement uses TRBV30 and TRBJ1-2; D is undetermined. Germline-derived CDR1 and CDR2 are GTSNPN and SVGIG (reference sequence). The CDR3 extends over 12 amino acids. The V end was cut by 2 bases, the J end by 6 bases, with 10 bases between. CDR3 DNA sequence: TGTGCCTGGAGTTCGACTCTTAATGGCTACACCTTC. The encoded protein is CAWSSTLNGYTF. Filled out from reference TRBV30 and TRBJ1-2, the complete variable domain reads SQTIHQWPATLVQPVGSPLSLECTVEGTSNPNLYWYRQAAGRGLQLLFYSVGIGQISSEVPQNLSASRPQDRQFILSSKKLLLSDSGFYLCAWSSTLNGYTFGSGTRLTVV.

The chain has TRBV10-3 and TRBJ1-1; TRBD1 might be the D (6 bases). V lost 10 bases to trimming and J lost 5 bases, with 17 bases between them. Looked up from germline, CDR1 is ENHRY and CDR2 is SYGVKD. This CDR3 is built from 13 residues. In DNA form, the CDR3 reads TGTGCCACCAACAGGGTAGAGAGGACTGAAGCTTTCTTT. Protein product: CATNRVERTEAFF.

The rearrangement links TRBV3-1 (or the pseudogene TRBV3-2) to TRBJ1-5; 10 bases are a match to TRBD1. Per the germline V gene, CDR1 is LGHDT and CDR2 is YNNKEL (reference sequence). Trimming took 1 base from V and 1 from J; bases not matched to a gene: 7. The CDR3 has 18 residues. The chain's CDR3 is CASSQGTGGGLSNQPQHF. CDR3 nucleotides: TGTGCCAGCAGCCAAGGGACAGGGGGGGGCTTAAGCAATCAGCCCCAGCATTTT.

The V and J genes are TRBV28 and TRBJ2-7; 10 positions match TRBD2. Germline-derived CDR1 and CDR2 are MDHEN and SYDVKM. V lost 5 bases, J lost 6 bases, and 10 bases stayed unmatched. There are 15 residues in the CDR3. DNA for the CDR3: TGTGCCAGCAGTACTCCTAGCGGGAGAAAAAGCGAGCAGTACTTC. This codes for CASSTPSGRKSEQYF.

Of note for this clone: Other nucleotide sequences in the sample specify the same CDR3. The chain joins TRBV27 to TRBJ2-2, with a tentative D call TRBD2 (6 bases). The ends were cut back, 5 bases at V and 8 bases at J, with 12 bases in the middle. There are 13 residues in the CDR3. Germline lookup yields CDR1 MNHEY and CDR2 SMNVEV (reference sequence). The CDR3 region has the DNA TGTGCCAGCAGTCCTCAGGGAGGAGGGGAGCTGTTTTTT. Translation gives CASSPQGGGELFF.

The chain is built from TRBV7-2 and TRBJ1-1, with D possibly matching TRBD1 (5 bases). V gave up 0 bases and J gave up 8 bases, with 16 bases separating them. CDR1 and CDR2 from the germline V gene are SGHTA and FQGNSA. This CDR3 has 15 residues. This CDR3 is CASSLATTTRGEAFF. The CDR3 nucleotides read TGTGCCAGCAGCTTAGCGACTACAACGAGGGGAGAAGCTTTCTTT.

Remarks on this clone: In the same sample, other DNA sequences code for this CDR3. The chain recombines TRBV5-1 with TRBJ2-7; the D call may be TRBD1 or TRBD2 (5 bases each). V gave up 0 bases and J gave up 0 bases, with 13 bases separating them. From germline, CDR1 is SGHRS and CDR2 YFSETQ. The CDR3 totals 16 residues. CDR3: CASSLVPSGTSYEQYF. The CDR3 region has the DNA TGCGCCAGCAGCTTGGTCCCATCAGGGACCTCCTACGAGCAGTACTTC.

The CDR3 bases are TGTGCCAGCAGCTCAGGACCTCCGACGCCCCAGCATTTT. This encodes CASSSGPPTPQHF. The genes are TRBV7-2 and TRBJ1-5; D gene unclear. The CDR3 length is 13 residues. In germline, CDR1 is SGHTA, CDR2 FQGNSA. V shed 4 bases and J shed 9 bases, with 13 bases lying between them.

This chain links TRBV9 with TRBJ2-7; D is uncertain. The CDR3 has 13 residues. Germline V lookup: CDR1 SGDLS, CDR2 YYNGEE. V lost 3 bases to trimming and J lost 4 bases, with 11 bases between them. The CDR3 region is CASSAGWSYEQYF. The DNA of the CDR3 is TGTGCCAGCAGCGCCGGTTGGAGTTACGAGCAGTACTTC.

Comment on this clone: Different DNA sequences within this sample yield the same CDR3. The CDR3 here is CSASGGNQPQHF. CDR3 nucleotide sequence: TGCAGTGCTAGTGGGGGGAATCAGCCCCAGCATTTT. V gene TRBV20-1 combines with J gene TRBJ1-5; D perhaps matches TRBD1 (5 bases). Germline values: CDR1 DFQATT, CDR2 SNEGSKA (reference sequence). CDR3 length equals 12 residues. V lost 3 bases and J 4 bases, leaving 7 bases between the germline ends.